This is a list of T cell receptor beta chains from one sample in a study of OX40 agonist ivuxolimab in advanced cancers. Profiled with immunoSEQ multiplex PCR; TCRdb holds only in-frame clones, not every one. The top ten hold approximately 7.7% of the sample, which has about 75,000 clones, 85% to 90% seen once. The specimen was CD4+ or CD8+ T cells sorted from blood, collected in a trial of the OX40 agonist ivuxolimab. These TCRs come from an adult with an advanced solid tumor such as melanoma, head and neck, liver or kidney cancer. The CDR3 runs from the conserved cysteine through the conserved F or W.

V	J	CDR3
TRBV5-1	TRBJ1-2	CASTREGGTGYTF
TRBV5-1	TRBJ2-7	CASSLGPSGQHYEQYF
TRBV5-8	TRBJ2-4	CASSLVDRGSKNIQYF
TRBV2	TRBJ1-6	CAGAWGANSPLHF
TRBV7-2	TRBJ1-2	CASSLGGGGETF
TRBV6-6	TRBJ1-1	CASTRGGENTEAFF
TRBV5-4	TRBJ1-5	CASSLGSGENQPQHF
TRBV5-5	TRBJ2-1	CASSPGTKNEQFF
TRBV7-2	TRBJ2-7	CASSLIDRYEQYF
TRBV11-3	TRBJ2-7	CASSLGPNYEQYF
TRBV5-6	TRBJ1-1	CASSLDVDRINTEAFF
TRBV5-1	TRBJ2-1	CASSLGSYEQFF
TRBV6-4	TRBJ2-1	CASRSQGVGEQFF
TRBV19	TRBJ2-3	CASSIDRGGSGGSDTQYF
TRBV7-9	TRBJ2-1	CASSDTYRGRQGEQFF
TRBV7-2	TRBJ2-7	CASSLTDGRTYEQYF
TRBV5-6	TRBJ1-5	CASSQRGGSNQPQHF
TRBV27	TRBJ2-6	CATGSSGANVLTF
TRBV7-3	TRBJ2-1	CASSLSSGAYNEQFF
TRBV13	TRBJ2-5	CASSATGAQETQYF
TRBV5-4	TRBJ2-1	CASYGTSGRNEQFF
TRBV6-5	TRBJ2-6	CASSYPLLNVLTF
TRBV27	TRBJ2-1	CASSFLQGTTYNEQFF
TRBV7-9	TRBJ2-4	CASSLDSLAKNIQYF
TRBV7-2	TRBJ1-1	CASSRAANMNTEAFF
TRBV10-2	TRBJ1-4	CASSGGRQNEKLFF
TRBV9	TRBJ2-3	CASSVDPRGGLDTQYF
TRBV19	TRBJ1-6	CASSIGGALHSPLHF
TRBV5-1	TRBJ1-2	CASSSRQGEDGYTF
TRBV6-6	TRBJ2-5	CASKGLAGIGETQYF
TRBV27	TRBJ2-7	CASSLSAGTGNSYEQYF